This entry features one T cell receptor beta chain sequence. Trimming cost V 3 bases and J 3 bases, with 13 bases left between them. The germline V gene has CDR1 SGHRS and CDR2 YFSETQ. The length of the CDR3 is 14 residues. This sample was taken from a study of blood T cell repertoires in COVID-19. At the level of the study: The analysed material was cDNA or gDNA that came from T cells, B-cell-depleted T cells, or PBMCs.

In the study's own analysis: The authors estimated nucleated cell counts from reference gene primer amplification. Method: immunoSEQ multiplex PCR; TCRdb's copy keeps in-frame clones and lacks some. D and trimming come from the DNA, and the V and J calls and clone size come from that table. The repertoire has roughly 260,000 clones, roughly 90% of them found once; the top ten carry about 6%. Participants, about 18 to 90 years old, spanned approximately 26 US areas. Participants were placed into cohorts based on the clinical history they reported. The chain uses TRBV5-1 and TRBJ2-7, with D possibly TRBD1 on 6 matching bases. This sequence was found in a woman aged 25 to 39 with acute COVID-19. The specimen sequenced was PBMCs or T cells enriched from blood (not recorded which). CDR3 in DNA: TGCGCCAGCAGCTCTAGGACAGCAGGCTACGAGCAGTACTTC. It yields the protein CASSSRTAGYEQYF.